Below, 18 T cell receptor beta chains from the same sample are listed, as sequenced in a study of blood T cells in healthy people across ages. For the second PCR, which ran for roughly 6 to 11 cycles, a sample-barcoded 5' primer and a J-beta primer mix were used. TCRdb processed the 5' RACE reads anew with MiXCR; each CDR3 protein has one entry. This table holds approximately 800,000 distinct CDR3 sequences, around 24% found once. This sample was also put to use in a study of T cells of mothers and their children.

Sequenced sample: blood. Receptors originate from a boy aged 5-17 years in good health.

In DNA form, the CDR3 reads TGTGCCAGCTCCCCCGCGGCCTTACTCTCGAGGAACACTGAAGCTTTCTTT. This gives the protein CASSPAALLSRNTEAFF. The genes are TRBV3-1 and TRBJ1-1; D remains ambiguous. This CDR3 region has 17 residues. Germline CDR1 is LGHDT and CDR2 is YNNKEL (reference sequence). Trimming pared 8 bases from V and 1 base from J, leaving 23 bases between. Full variable domain (missing parts from reference TRBV3-1 and TRBJ1-1): DTAVSQTPKYLVTQMGNDKSIKCEQNLGHDTMYWYKQDSKKFLKIMFSYNNKELIINETVPNRFSPKSPDKAHLNLHINSLELGDSAVYFCASSPAALLSRNTEAFFGQGTRLTVV.

J is TRBJ1-1 and V is TRBV18, with 8 bases fitting TRBD1. The CDR3 consists of 17 residues. The germline CDR1 and CDR2 sequences are KGHSH and LQKENI. Unmatched junction bases numbered 16, after V lost 3 bases and J lost 7 bases. The CDR3 bases are TGTGCCAGCTCACCTACCGGACCAGGGGGCGCCGGGCGTGAAGCTTTCTTT. It is translated as CASSPTGPGGAGREAFF.

The chain joins TRBV27 to TRBJ2-7; no firm D call. This CDR3 comprises 14 residues. From germline, CDR1 is MNHEY and CDR2 SMNVEV (reference sequence). The germline V and J ends were trimmed by 4 bases and 2 bases, with 12 bases remaining between them. In nucleotides, the CDR3 is TGTGCCAGCAGTTCTAAGGGTGAAACCTACGAGCAGTACTTC. Encoded protein: CASSSKGETYEQYF.

This clonotype has a count of ten or more. The rearrangement joins TRBV12-3 or TRBV12-4 to TRBJ1-1; no firm D call. The ends were cut back, 4 bases at V and 1 base at J, with 10 bases in the middle. CDR3 length equals 14 residues. The CDR3 sequence is CASSSRTENTEAFF. In nucleotides, the CDR3 is TGTGCCAGCAGTTCCCGGACGGAGAACACTGAAGCTTTCTTT.

The chain has TRBV5-1 and TRBJ2-7; unclear D gene. Trimming shortened V by 4 bases and J by 1 base, and 24 bases separated the two germline ends. The germline gives CDR1 SGHRS, CDR2 YFSETQ. CDR3 length equals 18 residues. DNA of the CDR3: TGCGCCAGCAGCCCAACGGTGGCAGCTCCATCGTTATCCTACGAGCAGTACTTC. This codes for CASSPTVAAPSLSYEQYF.

The chain links TRBV14 to TRBJ2-7; no reliable D call. Per the germline V gene, CDR1 is SGHDN and CDR2 is FVKESK. The CDR3 length is 15 residues. V lost 0 bases and J 8 bases, leaving 17 bases between the germline ends. This chain's CDR3 is CASSQDRLGLVQQYF. DNA of the CDR3: TGTGCCAGCAGCCAAGATCGGCTCGGGTTGGTGCAGCAGTACTTC. Complete variable domain (other parts from reference TRBV14 and TRBJ2-7): EAGVTQFPSHSVIEKGQTVTLRCDPISGHDNLYWYRRVMGKEIKFLLHFVKESKQDESGMPNNRFLAERTGGTYSTLKVQPAELEDSGVYFCASSQDRLGLVQQYFGPGTRLTVT.

The chain uses TRBV25-1 and TRBJ1-1; tentative D call: TRBD1 (5 bases). The CDR3 sequence is 13 residues long. Germline values: CDR1 MGHDK, CDR2 SYGVNS. V was shortened by 3 bases and J by 6 bases, with 11 bases between the two germline ends. CDR3 nucleotide sequence: TGTGCCAGCAGTGATTGGCGGGGCTCTGAAGCTTTCTTT. This sequence encodes CASSDWRGSEAFF.

V usage is TRBV12-3 or TRBV12-4 and J usage is TRBJ2-3; a possible D gene is TRBD1 (5 bases). V lost 7 bases, J lost 6 bases, and 11 bases lay in between. The CDR3 has 12 amino acids. Here the CDR3 reads CASKFGADTQYF. The CDR3 bases are TGTGCCAGCAAATTTGGGGCCGATACGCAGTATTTT.

This clonotype was detected only a few times. V and J are TRBV29-1 and TRBJ1-5; 7 bases fit TRBD1. The CDR3 extends over 13 amino acids. Losses at the gene ends were 4 bases for V and 7 bases for J; bases not matched to a gene: 7. Germline-derived CDR1 and CDR2 are SQVTM and ANQGSEA. CDR3 amino acids: CSVALGTDQPQHF. DNA of the CDR3: TGCAGCGTTGCTTTAGGGACAGACCAGCCCCAGCATTTT.

Notes on this clonotype: One base away lies a much larger clone, so this may be a sequencing read error. The chain carries TRBV6-6 and TRBJ2-5; TRBD2 aligns across 10 bases. Germline V gene data show CDR1 as MNHNY and CDR2 as SVGAGI (reference sequence). This CDR3 region has 15 residues. The CDR3 spells CASSSNPGLAKTRYF. The DNA of the CDR3 is TGTGCCAGCAGTTCTAACCCGGGACTAGCGAAGACCCGGTACTTC.

The chain uses TRBV10-3 and TRBJ2-5, with a possible D match to TRBD2 (5 bases). TRBJ2-1 explains the end of the DNA better; the J call may be wrong. CDR1 is ENHRY and CDR2 is SYGVKD in the germline V gene. CDR3 length: 15 residues. CDR3 bases: TGTGCCATCAGTTTGGGAACGGACGCGGGCCATGAGCAGTTCTTC. As protein: CAISLGTDAGHEQFF.

The chain links TRBV29-1 to TRBJ2-4, with D unclear. CDR3 size: 14 residues. Per the germline V gene, CDR1 is SQVTM and CDR2 is ANQGSEA. Deletions cut 4 bases from V and 3 bases from J, with 13 bases between. CDR3: CSVVVGSDKNIQYF. The CDR3 DNA follows: TGCAGCGTTGTTGTTGGGTCGGACAAAAACATTCAGTACTTC.

This clonotype showed up just a few times. The V gene is TRBV10-3, the J gene TRBJ2-7; a possible D gene is TRBD2 (6 bases). CDR1 and CDR2 from the germline V gene are ENHRY and SYGVKD. This CDR3 region has 11 residues. V lost 11 bases and J lost 0, with 8 bases in between. Here the CDR3 reads CAGRSSYEQYF. The CDR3, as DNA: TGTGCCGGGAGGAGCTCCTACGAGCAGTACTTC.

This sequence joins TRBV6-1 and TRBJ2-5; no definite D call. Trimming cost V 5 bases and J 1 base, with 17 bases left between them. This CDR3 has 16 amino acids. The germline gives CDR1 MNHNS, CDR2 SASEGT. CDR3 loop: CASSKRSGIRQETQYF. In nucleotides, the CDR3 is TGTGCCAGCAGTAAGAGATCGGGTATTCGCCAAGAGACCCAGTACTTC.

The CDR3 DNA sequence: TGCGCCAGCAGCCGTGGGGGAGGTGGCTACACCTTC. This translates into CASSRGGGGYTF. The chain joins TRBV4-1 to TRBJ1-2; D perhaps matches TRBD1 (5 bases). The CDR3 runs 12 residues. The V gene's germline CDR1 is MGHRA and CDR2 YSYEKL. V was clipped by 4 bases and J by 7 bases, with 10 bases between them.

The table lists this clonotype with a few counts. The V gene is TRBV6-1, the J gene TRBJ1-6; D might be TRBD1 (6 bases). V dropped 1 base and J dropped 14 bases, with 18 bases sitting between them. This CDR3 has 15 residues. Germline lookup yields CDR1 MNHNS and CDR2 SASEGT. The CDR3, as DNA: TGTGCCAGCAGTGAAGGGGACACAGCCGCATCCACCCTCCACTTT. The encoded protein is CASSEGDTAASTLHF.

A few counts support this clonotype. This rearrangement joins TRBV12-3 or TRBV12-4 to TRBJ2-6; D tentatively reads TRBD1 or TRBD2 (5 bases each). Between the trimmed V and J ends, which lost 4 bases and 4 bases, there was a span of 17 bases. CDR3 length: 17 amino acids. The CDR3 region has the DNA TGTGCCAGCAGTTCGGGACCCGATGAGTCGGGGGCCAACGTCCTGACTTTC. As protein: CASSSGPDESGANVLTF.

This clonotype was observed a handful of times. The chain joins TRBV7-9 to TRBJ2-5; the D is unclear. The J call may be wrong; the DNA end is better matched by TRBJ2-7. The CDR3 runs to 13 residues. Germline V gene data show CDR1 as SEHNR and CDR2 as FQNEAQ (reference sequence). The CDR3 reads CASSPRTAYEQYF. DNA for the CDR3: TGTGCCAGCAGCCCTCGGACGGCCTACGAGCAGTACTTC.